This passage covers 2 T cell receptor beta chains from one sample sequenced in a study of cytomegalovirus exposure and HLA in healthy donors. Measured with immunoSEQ multiplex PCR; TCRdb has only the in-frame clones, and not every one. Of approximately 120,000 clones listed, roughly 95% are singletons. The sample comprised PBMCs. These receptors all come from a man between 18 and 29 years old in good health and CMV-seronegative.

The chain is built from TRBV4-3 and TRBJ2-7, with 7 bases aligning to TRBD2. From germline, CDR1 is LGHNA and CDR2 YSLEER. This CDR3 has 13 residues. After removal of 4 bases from V and 4 bases from J, the junction contained 4 bases not matched to a gene. The CDR3 here is CASSLREAYEQYF. For the CDR3, the DNA is TGCGCCAGCAGCCTCCGGGAGGCGTACGAGCAGTACTTC.

This clone appeared a single time. The chain couples TRBV5-1 to TRBJ2-7; D possibly corresponds to TRBD2 (6 bases). CDR1 and CDR2 (germline): SGHRS, YFSETQ. The length of the CDR3 is 14 residues. Trimming left V 2 bases short and J 4 bases short, with 13 bases between. CDR3 region: CASSFGGGSYEQYF. The CDR3 DNA follows: TGCGCCAGCAGCTTTGGGGGAGGAAGTTACGAGCAGTACTTC.